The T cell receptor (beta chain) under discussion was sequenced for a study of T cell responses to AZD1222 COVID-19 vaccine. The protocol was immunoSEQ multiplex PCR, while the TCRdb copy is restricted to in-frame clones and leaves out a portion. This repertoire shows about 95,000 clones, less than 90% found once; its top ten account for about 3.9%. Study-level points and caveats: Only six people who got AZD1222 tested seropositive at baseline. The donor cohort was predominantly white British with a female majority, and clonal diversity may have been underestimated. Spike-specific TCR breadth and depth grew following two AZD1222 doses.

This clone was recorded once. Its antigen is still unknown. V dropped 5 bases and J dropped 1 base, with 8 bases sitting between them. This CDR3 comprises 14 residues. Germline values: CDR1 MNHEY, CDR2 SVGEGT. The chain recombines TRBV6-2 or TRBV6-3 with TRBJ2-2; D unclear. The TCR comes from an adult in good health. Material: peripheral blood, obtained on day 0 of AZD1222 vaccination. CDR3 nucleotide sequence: TGTGCCAGCAGTCTACAGCTGAACACCGGGGAGCTGTTTTTT. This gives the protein CASSLQLNTGELFF.